A single T cell receptor beta chain is shown here with its context. No antigen is known for it. This sample also contains other DNA sequences that code for the same CDR3. Profiled with immunoSEQ multiplex PCR; TCRdb holds only in-frame clones, not every one. Here the sample spans about 2 million clones, 85% to 95% being singletons. These data belong to a study of shared clonotypes between healthy human individuals. Study in general: The plates for each donor numbered three CD4 naive, three CD4 memory, two CD8 naive and one CD8 memory.

Splitting of CD4+ cells produced CD45RA+ naive and CD45RA-negative memory subsets. Notes on the study in general: Naive subsets generally had larger estimated richness than memory subsets. Around 5% was the fraction of naive CD4 clonotypes found shared across a few donors.

Sequenced sample: naive CD4+ T cells sorted from blood. Subset here: CD45RA+ positively selected. The clonotype originates from a man between 18 and 35 years old in good health.

CDR3 nucleotide sequence: TGTGCCAGCTCGTGGACGGATGAAAAACTGTTTTTT. It is translated as CASSWTDEKLFF. V gene TRBV6-6 combines with J gene TRBJ1-4; D call uncertain. Germline V lookup: CDR1 MNHNY, CDR2 SVGAGI (reference sequence). The CDR3 is 12 residues long. V lost 8 bases, J lost 6 bases, and 10 bases lay in between.